These 18 T cell receptor beta chains originate from one sample sequenced in a study of blood T cell repertoires in COVID-19. The method was immunoSEQ multiplex PCR; TCRdb's version includes in-frame clones alone and lacks a portion of them. The top ten clones hold 0.6% to 0.65% of a sample with some 140,000 clones, 70% to 90% of them seen once. The sample was peripheral blood. The receptors here all came from a man aged 55 to 69 with COVID-19, enrolled during active disease.

The chain recombines TRBV14 with TRBJ1-4; 8 bases are a match to TRBD1. The J segment lost 4 bases and the V segment lost 3 bases, leaving 7 bases of the junction unmatched. This CDR3 is 16 amino acids long. Germline V gene sequence: CDR1 SGHDN, CDR2 FVKESK. As DNA, the CDR3 is TGTGCCAGCAGCCAGGCCCGACAGGGGAATAATGAAAAACTGTTTTTT. The encoded protein is CASSQARQGNNEKLFF. Filled out from reference TRBV14 and TRBJ1-4, the complete variable domain reads EAGVTQFPSHSVIEKGQTVTLRCDPISGHDNLYWYRRVMGKEIKFLLHFVKESKQDESGMPNNRFLAERTGGTYSTLKVQPAELEDSGVYFCASSQARQGNNEKLFFGSGTQLSVL.

This rearrangement joins TRBV2 to TRBJ1-1; D may be TRBD1 (5 bases). Deletions cut 3 bases from V and 8 bases from J, with 13 bases between. CDR1 and CDR2 from the germline V gene are SNHLY and FYNNEI. The CDR3 has 13 amino acids. The DNA of the CDR3 is TGTGCCAGCAGTGATATGCGGGGGACCGAAGCTTTCTTT. Protein: CASSDMRGTEAFF.

The gene calls are TRBV28 and TRBJ2-1; D possibly corresponds to TRBD1 (5 bases). Deletions cut 3 bases from V and 5 bases from J, with 17 bases between. CDR1 is MDHEN and CDR2 is SYDVKM in the germline V gene. The CDR3 extends over 16 amino acids. This CDR3 is CASSLPVARVNNEQFF. Written as DNA, the CDR3 is TGTGCCAGCAGTTTGCCCGTCGCCAGGGTAAACAATGAGCAGTTCTTC.

About this clone: Other nucleotide sequences from this sample produce the same CDR3. The chain has TRBV5-1 and TRBJ1-1, with D possibly matching TRBD1 (5 bases). Trimming cost V 0 bases and J 4 bases, with 13 bases left between them. The CDR3 is 15 amino acids. In germline, CDR1 is SGHRS, CDR2 YFSETQ. The CDR3 loop reads CASSLGRGIGTEAFF. The DNA for the CDR3 is TGCGCCAGCAGCTTGGGTCGGGGGATTGGCACTGAAGCTTTCTTT.

The J gene is TRBJ1-2, the V gene TRBV27; 8 nucleotides line up with TRBD1. V dropped 6 bases and J dropped 5; count of bases not matched to a gene: 5. CDR3 size: 13 residues. Germline V CDR1 and CDR2: MNHEY, SMNVEV (reference sequence). This chain's CDR3 is CASSPDRDYGYTF. DNA for the CDR3: TGTGCCAGCAGCCCGGACAGGGATTATGGCTACACCTTC.

This rearrangement joins TRBV7-2 to TRBJ2-2; D is uncertain. The CDR3 contains 15 residues. Germline V CDR1 and CDR2: SGHTA, FQGNSA. V was cut by 2 bases and J by 0 bases, with 7 bases left in between. CDR3 sequence (DNA): TGTGCCAGCAGCTTATCGGTGGCGAACACCGGGGAGCTGTTTTTT. Translation: CASSLSVANTGELFF.

The V call is TRBV7-2, the J call TRBJ1-4, with 7 bases lining up with TRBD1. Germline values: CDR1 SGHTA, CDR2 FQGNSA. The CDR3 contains 15 residues. The V and J ends lost 8 bases and 0 bases, in that order; junction bases with no gene match: 6. CDR3 bases: TGTGCCAGCGGAGACAGGGTAGCAACTAATGAAAAACTGTTTTTT. This encodes CASGDRVATNEKLFF. The full variable domain, in which reference TRBV7-2 and TRBJ1-4 provide the parts outside the CDR3, is GAGVSQSPSNKVTEKGKDVELRCDPISGHTALYWYRQSLGQGLEFLIYFQGNSAPDKSGLPSDRFSAERTGGSVSTLTIQRTQQEDSAVYLCASGDRVATNEKLFFGSGTQLSVL.

The chain employs TRBV14 and TRBJ1-1; 9 bases agree with TRBD1. Germline lookup yields CDR1 SGHDN and CDR2 FVKESK. CDR3 length: 13 amino acids. After removal of 8 bases from V and 0 bases from J, the junction contained 1 base not matched to a gene. The CDR3 nucleotides read TGTGCCAGCGGACAGGGGATGAACACTGAAGCTTTCTTT. Translating it yields CASGQGMNTEAFF.

The chain uses TRBV7-2 and TRBJ1-5, with 8 bases that match TRBD1. The junction had 6 bases not matched to a gene; V was cut back by 3 bases and J by 8 bases. The CDR3 totals 14 residues. Germline V gives CDR1 SGHTA, CDR2 FQGNSA. The DNA for the CDR3 is TGTGCCAGCAGCTTGGGGACAGGCCTAAAGCCCCAGCATTTT. Its protein product is CASSLGTGLKPQHF.

This clone turned up a few times. The V call is TRBV6-2 or TRBV6-3, the J call TRBJ1-5; D may be TRBD1 (5 bases). Trimming stripped 5 bases from V and 6 bases from J, with 11 bases between. CDR1 and CDR2 from the germline V gene are MNHEY and SVGEGT. The CDR3 sequence is 13 residues long. CDR3 sequence: CASSTQGAQPQHF. DNA for the CDR3: TGTGCCAGCAGTACCCAGGGTGCTCAGCCCCAGCATTTT.

This chain joins TRBV3-1 (or the pseudogene TRBV3-2) and TRBJ2-7; 7 bases are a match to TRBD1. The junction had 2 bases not matched to a gene; V was cut back by 0 bases and J by 3 bases. In germline, CDR1 is LGHDT, CDR2 YNNKEL (reference sequence). This CDR3 spans 14 amino acids. Here the CDR3 DNA reads TGTGCCAGCAGCCAAGACAACAGGGGCTACGAGCAGTACTTC. It translates to CASSQDNRGYEQYF.

With respect to this clone: The same CDR3 is also encoded by other DNA sequences in this sample. The chain couples TRBV18 to TRBJ1-2, with D hard to call. Trimming pared 3 bases from V and 2 bases from J, leaving 10 bases between. CDR3 length: 14 amino acids. CDR1 and CDR2 from the germline V gene are KGHSH and LQKENI. The CDR3 bases are TGTGCCAGCTCACCGCCCGCCGGGAACTATGGCTACACCTTC. Protein product: CASSPPAGNYGYTF.

The rearrangement uses TRBV5-1 and TRBJ2-6; D remains ambiguous. CDR1 SGHRS and CDR2 YFSETQ come from the germline V gene. The V and J ends lost 3 bases and 0 bases respectively, with 10 bases between them. The CDR3 consists of 16 residues. The CDR3 is CASSSSTHSGANVLTF. In DNA form, the CDR3 reads TGCGCCAGCAGCTCCTCGACACACTCTGGGGCCAACGTCCTGACTTTC.

The chain joins TRBV11-2 to TRBJ1-1, with 8 bases aligning to TRBD1. The V gene end was trimmed by 5 bases and the J gene end by 0 bases; junction bases not matched to a gene: 11. The CDR3 covers 17 residues. Germline V gene lookup returns CDR1 SGHAT and CDR2 FQNNGV. The CDR3 bases are TGTGCCAGCAGCCCTCGGACAGGGACCCTCATGAACACTGAAGCTTTCTTT. Amino acid sequence: CASSPRTGTLMNTEAFF.

The chain joins TRBV3-1 (or the pseudogene TRBV3-2) to TRBJ1-4; D remains ambiguous. Germline loops: CDR1 LGHDT, CDR2 YNNKEL (reference sequence). The CDR3 spans 14 residues. The V end was cut by 4 bases, the J end by 7 bases, with 13 bases between. CDR3 loop: CASSPSSAGEKLFF. Written as DNA, the CDR3 is TGTGCCAGCAGCCCCTCTTCGGCGGGTGAAAAACTGTTTTTT.

The chain has TRBV20-1 and TRBJ1-3; TRBD1 agrees at 9 bases. This CDR3 contains 15 residues. The V segment lost 3 bases and the J segment 4 bases; nucleotides outside the gene matches: 7. The V gene's germline CDR1 is DFQATT and CDR2 SNEGSKA (reference sequence). DNA for the CDR3: TGCAGTGCTAGTCCACCCGGGACAGGGGGAAACACCATATATTTT. It codes for CSASPPGTGGNTIYF.

The chain uses TRBV15 and TRBJ2-7; 7 bases line up with TRBD1. With V trimmed by 4 bases and J by 2 bases, 8 bases remained unmatched. This CDR3 is built from 15 residues. Germline assignment: CDR1 LNHNV and CDR2 YYDKDF (reference sequence). The CDR3 region is CATSTGDRVPYEQYF. In DNA, the CDR3 is TGTGCCACCAGCACAGGCGACAGGGTGCCCTACGAGCAGTACTTC. The full variable domain, its missing parts supplied by reference TRBV15 and TRBJ2-7, is DAMVIQNPRYQVTQFGKPVTLSCSQTLNHNVMYWYQQKSSQAPKLLFHYYDKDFNNEADTPDNFQSRRPNTSFCFLDIRSPGLGDTAMYLCATSTGDRVPYEQYFGPGTRLTVT.

The V gene is TRBV6-5, the J gene TRBJ2-2; no firm D call. V was trimmed by 7 bases and J by 6 bases, leaving 15 bases between them. Germline V gives CDR1 MNHEY, CDR2 SVGAGI. The CDR3 length is 14 residues. The CDR3 coding sequence is TGTGCCAGCACCCTAACGCAGACATCCGGGGAGCTGTTTTTT. Encoded protein: CASTLTQTSGELFF.